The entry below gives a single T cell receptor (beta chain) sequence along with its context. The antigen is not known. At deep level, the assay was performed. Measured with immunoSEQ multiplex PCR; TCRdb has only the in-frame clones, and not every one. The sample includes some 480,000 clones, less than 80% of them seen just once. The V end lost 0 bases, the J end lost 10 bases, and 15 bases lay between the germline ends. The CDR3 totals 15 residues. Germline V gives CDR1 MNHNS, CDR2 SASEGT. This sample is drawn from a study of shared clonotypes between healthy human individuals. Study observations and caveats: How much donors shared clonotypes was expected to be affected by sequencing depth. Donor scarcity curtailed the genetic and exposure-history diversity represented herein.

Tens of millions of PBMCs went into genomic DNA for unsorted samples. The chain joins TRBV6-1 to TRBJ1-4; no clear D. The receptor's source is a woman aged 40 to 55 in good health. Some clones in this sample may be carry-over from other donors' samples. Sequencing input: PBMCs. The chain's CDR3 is CASSEAPGPVGKLFF. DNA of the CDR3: TGTGCCAGCAGTGAAGCCCCGGGCCCCGTGGGAAAACTGTTTTTT.